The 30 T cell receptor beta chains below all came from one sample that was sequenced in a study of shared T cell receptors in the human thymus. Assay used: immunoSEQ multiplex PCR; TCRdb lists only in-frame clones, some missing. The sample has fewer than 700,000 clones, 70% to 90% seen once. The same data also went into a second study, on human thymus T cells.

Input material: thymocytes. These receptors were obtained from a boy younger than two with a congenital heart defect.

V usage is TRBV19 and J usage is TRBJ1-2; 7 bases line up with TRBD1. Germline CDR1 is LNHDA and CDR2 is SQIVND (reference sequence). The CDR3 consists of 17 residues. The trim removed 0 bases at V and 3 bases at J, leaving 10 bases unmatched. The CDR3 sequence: CASSIDQNRGLYYGYTF. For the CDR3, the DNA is TGTGCCAGTAGTATAGATCAAAACAGGGGCCTATACTATGGCTACACCTTC.

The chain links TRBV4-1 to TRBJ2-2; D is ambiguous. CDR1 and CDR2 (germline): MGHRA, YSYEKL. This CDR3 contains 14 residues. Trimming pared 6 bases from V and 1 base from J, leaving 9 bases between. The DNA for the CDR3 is TGCGCCAGCAGGTGGAGCTTGAACACCGGGGAGCTGTTTTTT. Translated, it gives CASRWSLNTGELFF.

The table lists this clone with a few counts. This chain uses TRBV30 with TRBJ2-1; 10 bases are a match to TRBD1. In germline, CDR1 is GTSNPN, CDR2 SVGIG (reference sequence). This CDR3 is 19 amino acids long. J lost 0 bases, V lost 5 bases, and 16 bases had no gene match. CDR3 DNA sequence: TGTGCCTGGCGCCCGTCGACAGGGGGCGAGTCAGGCTCCTACAATGAGCAGTTCTTC. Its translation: CAWRPSTGGESGSYNEQFF.

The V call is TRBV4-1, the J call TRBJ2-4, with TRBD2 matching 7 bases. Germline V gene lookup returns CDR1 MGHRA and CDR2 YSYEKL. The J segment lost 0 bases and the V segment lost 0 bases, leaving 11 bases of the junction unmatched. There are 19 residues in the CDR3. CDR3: CASSQETGLAALAKNIQYF. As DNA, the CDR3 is TGCGCCAGCAGCCAAGAGACCGGTCTAGCGGCACTAGCCAAAAACATTCAGTACTTC.

CDR3 region: CASSLYRGPYNEQFF. Here the CDR3 DNA reads TGTGCCAGCAGTTTATACAGGGGGCCGTACAATGAGCAGTTCTTC. The chain couples TRBV27 to TRBJ2-1; 9 bases align to TRBD1. The junction had 2 bases not matched to a gene; V was cut back by 1 base and J by 4 bases. Germline CDR1 reads MNHEY; CDR2 reads SMNVEV (reference sequence). CDR3 size: 15 residues.

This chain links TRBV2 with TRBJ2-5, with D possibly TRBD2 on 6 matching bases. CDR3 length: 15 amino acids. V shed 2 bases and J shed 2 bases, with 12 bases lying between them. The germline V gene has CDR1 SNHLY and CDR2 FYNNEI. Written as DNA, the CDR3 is TGTGCCAGCAGTGAATGGACTACCCTACAAGAGACCCAGTACTTC. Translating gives CASSEWTTLQETQYF.

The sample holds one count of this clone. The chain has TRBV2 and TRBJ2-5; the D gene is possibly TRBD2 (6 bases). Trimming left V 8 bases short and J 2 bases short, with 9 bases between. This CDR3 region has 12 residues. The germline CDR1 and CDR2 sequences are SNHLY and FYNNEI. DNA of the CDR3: TGTGCCAGCCTCGGGACTCAAGAGACCCAGTACTTC. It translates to CASLGTQETQYF.

CDR3 residues: CAWSPPGLAGGLGSYNEQFF. The CDR3 DNA follows: TGTGCCTGGAGTCCGCCCGGGCTAGCGGGAGGTCTTGGGTCCTACAATGAGCAGTTCTTC. V usage is TRBV30 and J usage is TRBJ2-1; 11 bases fit TRBD2. V lost 2 bases and J lost 1; bases outside the gene matches: 16. CDR1 is GTSNPN, CDR2 SVGIG, per germline (reference sequence). CDR3 length equals 20 residues.

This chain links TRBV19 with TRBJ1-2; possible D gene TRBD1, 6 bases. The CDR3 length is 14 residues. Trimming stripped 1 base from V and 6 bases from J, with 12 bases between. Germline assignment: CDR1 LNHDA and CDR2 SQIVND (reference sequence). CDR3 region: CASSIGDMRNGYTF. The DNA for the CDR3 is TGTGCCAGTAGTATAGGGGACATGAGGAATGGCTACACCTTC.

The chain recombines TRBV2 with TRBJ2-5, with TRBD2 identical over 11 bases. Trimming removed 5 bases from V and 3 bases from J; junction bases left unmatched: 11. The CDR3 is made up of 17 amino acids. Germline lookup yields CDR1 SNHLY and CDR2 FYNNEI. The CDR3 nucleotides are TGTGCCAGCAGTACCCCCACCTTTAGCGGGAGGGAAGAGACCCAGTACTTC. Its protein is CASSTPTFSGREETQYF.

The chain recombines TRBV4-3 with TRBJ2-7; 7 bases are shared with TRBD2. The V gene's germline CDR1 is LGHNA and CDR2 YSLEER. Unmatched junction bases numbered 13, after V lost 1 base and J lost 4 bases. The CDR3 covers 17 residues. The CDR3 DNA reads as TGCGCCAGCAGCCAAGGAGAAAGGGAGGGCCCCTCTTACGAGCAGTACTTC. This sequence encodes CASSQGEREGPSYEQYF.

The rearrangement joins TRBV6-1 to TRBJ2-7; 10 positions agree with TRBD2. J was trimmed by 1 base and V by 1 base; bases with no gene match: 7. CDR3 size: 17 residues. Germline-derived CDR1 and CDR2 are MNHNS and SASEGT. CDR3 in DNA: TGTGCCAGCAGTGAAGGGGCTAGCGGGAGTTCATCCTACGAGCAGTACTTC. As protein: CASSEGASGSSSYEQYF.

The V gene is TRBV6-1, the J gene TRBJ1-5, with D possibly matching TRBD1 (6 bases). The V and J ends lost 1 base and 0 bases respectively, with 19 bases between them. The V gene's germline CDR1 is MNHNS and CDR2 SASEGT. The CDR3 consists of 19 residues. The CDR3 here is CASSEERGGYPTSNQPQHF. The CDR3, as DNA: TGTGCCAGCAGTGAAGAGAGGGGGGGGTACCCGACTAGCAATCAGCCCCAGCATTTT.

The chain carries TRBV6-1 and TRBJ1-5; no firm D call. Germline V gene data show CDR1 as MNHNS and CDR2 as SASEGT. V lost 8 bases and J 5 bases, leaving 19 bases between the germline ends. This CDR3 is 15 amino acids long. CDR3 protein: CASDPSGLLDQPQHF. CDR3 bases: TGTGCCAGCGACCCTTCGGGGTTACTCGATCAGCCCCAGCATTTT.

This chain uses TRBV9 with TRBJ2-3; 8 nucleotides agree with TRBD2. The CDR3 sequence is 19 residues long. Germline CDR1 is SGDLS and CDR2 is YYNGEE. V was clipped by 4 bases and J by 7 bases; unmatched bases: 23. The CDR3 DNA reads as TGTGCCAGCAGCCCGCAAAGGGGGTGCGGGGGGCGGGCTACATATACGCAGTATTTT. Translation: CASSPQRGCGGRATYTQYF. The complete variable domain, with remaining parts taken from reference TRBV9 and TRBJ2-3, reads DSGVTQTPKHLITATGQRVTLRCSPRSGDLSVYWYQQSLDQGLQFLIQYYNGEERAKGNILERFSAQQFPDLHSELNLSSLELGDSALYFCASSPQRGCGGRATYTQYFGPGTRLTVL.

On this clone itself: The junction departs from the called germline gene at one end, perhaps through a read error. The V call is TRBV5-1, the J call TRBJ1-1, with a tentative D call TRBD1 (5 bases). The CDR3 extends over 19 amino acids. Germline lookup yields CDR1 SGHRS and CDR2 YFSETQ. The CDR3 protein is CASSLARTNMLQVNPEAFF. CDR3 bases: TGCGCCAGCAGCTTGGCCCGGACGAATATGTTACAGGTGAACCCTGAAGCTTTCTTT.

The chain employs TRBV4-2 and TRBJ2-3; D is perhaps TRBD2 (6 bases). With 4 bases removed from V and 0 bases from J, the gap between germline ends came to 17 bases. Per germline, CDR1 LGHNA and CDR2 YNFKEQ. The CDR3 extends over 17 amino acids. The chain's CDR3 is CASSPRRDPNSTDTQYF. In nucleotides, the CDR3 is TGTGCCAGCAGCCCGAGGAGGGACCCGAATAGCACAGATACGCAGTATTTT.

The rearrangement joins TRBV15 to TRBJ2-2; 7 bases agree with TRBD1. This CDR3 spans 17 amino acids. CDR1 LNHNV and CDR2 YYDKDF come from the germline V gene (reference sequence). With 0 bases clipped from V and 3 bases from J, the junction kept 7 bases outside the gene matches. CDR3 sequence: CATSRDWQGEHTGELFF. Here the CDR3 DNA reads TGTGCCACCAGCAGAGATTGGCAGGGGGAACACACCGGGGAGCTGTTTTTT. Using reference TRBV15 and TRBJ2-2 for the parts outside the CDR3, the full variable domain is DAMVIQNPRYQVTQFGKPVTLSCSQTLNHNVMYWYQQKSSQAPKLLFHYYDKDFNNEADTPDNFQSRRPNTSFCFLDIRSPGLGDTAMYLCATSRDWQGEHTGELFFGEGSRLTVL.

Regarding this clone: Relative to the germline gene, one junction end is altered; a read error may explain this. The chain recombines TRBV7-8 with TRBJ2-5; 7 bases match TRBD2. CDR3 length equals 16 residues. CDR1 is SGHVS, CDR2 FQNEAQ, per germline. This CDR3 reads CTSSFYLGLHQETQYF. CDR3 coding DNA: TGTACCAGCAGCTTCTACTTGGGACTACACCAAGAGACCCAGTACTTC.

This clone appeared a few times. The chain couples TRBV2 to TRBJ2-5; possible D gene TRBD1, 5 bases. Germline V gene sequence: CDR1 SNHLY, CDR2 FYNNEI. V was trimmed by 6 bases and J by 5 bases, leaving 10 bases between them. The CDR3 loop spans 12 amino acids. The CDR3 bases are TGTGCCAGCAGCCGCAGGGTCGAGACCCAGTACTTC. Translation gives CASSRRVETQYF.

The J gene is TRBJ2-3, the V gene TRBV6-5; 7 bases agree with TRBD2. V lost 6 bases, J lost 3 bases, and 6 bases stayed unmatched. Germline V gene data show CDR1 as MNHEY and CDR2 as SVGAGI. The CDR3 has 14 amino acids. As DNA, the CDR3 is TGTGCCAGCAGACCCGGGAGGTGGACAGATACGCAGTATTTT. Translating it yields CASRPGRWTDTQYF.

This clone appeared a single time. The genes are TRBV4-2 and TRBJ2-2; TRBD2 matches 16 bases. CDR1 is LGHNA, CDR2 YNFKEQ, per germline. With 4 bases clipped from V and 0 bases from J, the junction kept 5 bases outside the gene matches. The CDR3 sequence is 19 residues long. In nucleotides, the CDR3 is TGTGCCAGCAGCCCGGGACTAGCGGGAGGGCCTTCGAACACCGGGGAGCTGTTTTTT. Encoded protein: CASSPGLAGGPSNTGELFF.

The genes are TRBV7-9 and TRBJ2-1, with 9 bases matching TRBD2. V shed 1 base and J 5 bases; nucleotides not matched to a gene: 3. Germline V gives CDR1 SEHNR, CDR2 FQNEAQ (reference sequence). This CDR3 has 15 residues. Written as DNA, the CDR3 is TGTGCCAGCAGCTTAGGGCTAGCGGGGAACAATGAGCAGTTCTTC. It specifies CASSLGLAGNNEQFF.

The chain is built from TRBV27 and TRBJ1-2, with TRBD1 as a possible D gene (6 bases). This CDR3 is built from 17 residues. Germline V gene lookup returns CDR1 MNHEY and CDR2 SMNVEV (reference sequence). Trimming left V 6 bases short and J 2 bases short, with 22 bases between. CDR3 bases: TGTGCCAGCAGCACGGTAGGCAGGGGCCCTACCAACTATGGCTACACCTTC. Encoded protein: CASSTVGRGPTNYGYTF.

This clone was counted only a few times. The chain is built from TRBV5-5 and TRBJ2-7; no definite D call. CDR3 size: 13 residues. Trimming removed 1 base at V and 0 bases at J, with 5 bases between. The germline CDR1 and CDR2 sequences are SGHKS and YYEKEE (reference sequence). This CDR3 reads CASSLSSSYEQYF. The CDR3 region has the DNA TGTGCCAGCAGCTTGTCTAGCTCCTACGAGCAGTACTTC.

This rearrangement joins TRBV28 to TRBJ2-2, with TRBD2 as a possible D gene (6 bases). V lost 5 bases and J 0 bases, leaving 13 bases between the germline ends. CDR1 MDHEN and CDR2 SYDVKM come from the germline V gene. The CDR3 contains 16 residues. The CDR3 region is CASSRGRGTNTGELFF. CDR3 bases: TGTGCCAGCAGTAGGGGTCGGGGGACGAACACCGGGGAGCTGTTTTTT.

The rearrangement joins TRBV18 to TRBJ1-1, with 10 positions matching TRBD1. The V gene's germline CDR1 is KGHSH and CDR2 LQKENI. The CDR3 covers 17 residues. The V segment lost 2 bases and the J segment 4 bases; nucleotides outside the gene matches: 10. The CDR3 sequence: CASSPRVKGQGFTEAFF. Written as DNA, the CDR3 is TGTGCCAGCTCACCAAGGGTTAAGGGACAGGGGTTCACTGAAGCTTTCTTT.

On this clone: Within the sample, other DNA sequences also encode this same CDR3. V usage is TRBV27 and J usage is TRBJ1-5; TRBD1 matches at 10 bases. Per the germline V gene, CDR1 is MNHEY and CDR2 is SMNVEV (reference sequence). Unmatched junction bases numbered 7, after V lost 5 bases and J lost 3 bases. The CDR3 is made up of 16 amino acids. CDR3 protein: CASSPTGTGANQPQHF. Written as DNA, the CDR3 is TGTGCCAGCAGTCCCACCGGGACAGGGGCCAATCAGCCCCAGCATTTT.

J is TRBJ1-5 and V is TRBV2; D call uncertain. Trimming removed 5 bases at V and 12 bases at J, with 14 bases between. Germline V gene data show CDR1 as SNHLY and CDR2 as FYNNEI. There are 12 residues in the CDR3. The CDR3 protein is CASSSPTGRQHF. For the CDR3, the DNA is TGTGCCAGCAGTTCCCCCACTGGGCGCCAGCATTTT.

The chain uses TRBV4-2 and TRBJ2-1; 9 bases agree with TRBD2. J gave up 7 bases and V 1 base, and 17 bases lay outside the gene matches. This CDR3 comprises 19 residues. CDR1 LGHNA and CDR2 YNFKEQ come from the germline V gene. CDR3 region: CASSQVASTLASGTNEQFF. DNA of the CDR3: TGTGCCAGCAGCCAAGTAGCCTCTACACTGGCTAGCGGGACGAATGAGCAGTTCTTC.